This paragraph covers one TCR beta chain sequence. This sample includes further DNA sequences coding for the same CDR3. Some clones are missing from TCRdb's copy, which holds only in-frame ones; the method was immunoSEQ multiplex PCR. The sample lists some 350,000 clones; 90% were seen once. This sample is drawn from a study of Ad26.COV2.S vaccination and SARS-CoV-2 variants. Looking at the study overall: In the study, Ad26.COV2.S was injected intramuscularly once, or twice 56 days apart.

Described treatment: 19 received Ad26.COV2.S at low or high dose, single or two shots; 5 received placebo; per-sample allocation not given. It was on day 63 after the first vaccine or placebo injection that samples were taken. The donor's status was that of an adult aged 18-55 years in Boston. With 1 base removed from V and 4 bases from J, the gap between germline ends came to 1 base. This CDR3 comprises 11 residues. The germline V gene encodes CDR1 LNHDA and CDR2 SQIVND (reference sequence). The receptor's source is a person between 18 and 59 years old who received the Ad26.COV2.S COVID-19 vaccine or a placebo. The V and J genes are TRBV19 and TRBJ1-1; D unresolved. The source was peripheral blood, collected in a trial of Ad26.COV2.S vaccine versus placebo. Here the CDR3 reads CASSIGTEAFF. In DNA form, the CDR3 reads TGTGCCAGTAGTATAGGCACTGAAGCTTTCTTT.